This T cell receptor (beta chain) was recorded in a study of T cell repertoires in cytomegalovirus infection. Via MiXCR, TCRdb re-called the reads, giving one row per CDR3 protein. The sample consists of roughly 200,000 distinct CDR3 sequences, about 18% of them appearing once. The V segment lost 6 bases and the J segment 6 bases; nucleotides outside the gene matches: 4. The CDR3 consists of 14 residues. Germline assignment: CDR1 ENHRY and CDR2 SYGVKD. To note about this clonotype: No antigen is known for it.

The study, taken as a whole, reports: CMV-specific HLA-C-restricted TCR beta clonotypes dominated the ex vivo response. Summed public TCR beta family frequency identified CMV carriers bearing the relevant HLA.

V and J are TRBV10-3 and TRBJ1-6; 8 nucleotides agree with TRBD1. The sample comprised CD8+ T cells from PBMCs. This clonotype originated in a human donor in good health (CMV status not recorded). Some clones in this sample may be carry-over from other donors' samples. CDR3 protein: CAIRPGQANSPLHF. The CDR3 nucleotides read TGTGCCATCAGACCGGGACAGGCTAATTCACCCCTCCACTTT.